This TCR beta chain is drawn from a study of CD8 T cells in ankylosing spondylitis. Study-wide results and limits: A CD8+ phenotype characterized the disease-linked clones, which were relatively rare in peripheral blood.

Libraries of TCR beta came from quantitative 5'-RACE with molecular barcodes. MiXCR was run by TCRdb on the 5' RACE reads, yielding one entry per CDR3 protein. The table records about 220,000 distinct CDR3 sequences, about 11% of them present only once. This clonotype was counted at least ten times. Its target is not known. V lost 8 bases to trimming and J lost 1 base, with 16 bases between them. This CDR3 region has 15 residues. This sequence was found in a male donor with ankylosing spondylitis or in good health (not recorded which). The chain recombines TRBV12-3 or TRBV12-4 with TRBJ2-3; TRBD2 is a possible D gene (6 bases). Sequenced sample: blood, either unsorted or a sorted T cell fraction (not recorded which). CDR3 region: CASVRGSLGTDTQYF. The CDR3 bases are TGTGCCAGCGTTCGGGGGTCACTCGGCACAGATACGCAGTATTTT.